This T cell receptor (beta chain) was identified in a study of CD8 T cells in Susac syndrome. Across the study: At the time their blood was drawn, patients with Susac syndrome were either therapy-naive, on corticosteroids (with some of them also receiving intravenous immunoglobulin), or on intravenous immunoglobulin alone.

V lost 3 bases, J lost 10 bases, and 5 bases stayed unmatched. The CDR3 consists of 15 residues. This clonotype came up a few times. Reverse transcription of roughly 0.45 to 1 ug RNA was carried out with random hexamers. TCRdb reprocessed the immunoSEQ multiplex PCR reads with MiXCR, giving one entry per CDR3 protein. Of 200,000 to 250,000 distinct CDR3 sequences detected, 94% appear once; the ten largest clones hold approximately 0.15%. Definite or probable Susac syndrome was diagnosed using recently defined diagnostic criteria. The TEMRA cells underwent FACS enrichment, while the CD8+ and CD4+ T cells underwent negative isolation.

Specimen: CD4+ T cells from PBMCs. This TCR was sampled from a human donor with Susac syndrome. The V gene is TRBV12-3 or TRBV12-4, the J gene TRBJ1-6; 11 bases map to TRBD1. Here the CDR3 DNA reads TGTGCCAGCAGTTTCGGACAGGGGGCTCGATCACCCCTCCACTTT. It yields the protein CASSFGQGARSPLHF.